The rows below give T cell receptor beta chains drawn from one sample of a study of shared clonotypes between healthy human individuals. Generated by immunoSEQ multiplex PCR, the TCRdb table keeps only in-frame clones and is missing some. The table includes 1.5 million to 1.9 million clones, approximately 98% detected once. The specimen was naive CD4+ T cells sorted from blood. Receptors originate from a man aged 25-45 years in good health. Each CDR3 is given with its conserved first and last residue. Each record gives: clone size, D gene, V gene, J gene, CDR3 protein, CDR3 DNA. D genes are given only for firm matches. Only some rows state a clone size, as once, few, many or a class for expanded clones.

-	TRBD2	TRBV11-2	TRBJ2-3	CASSRWTSGGTDTQYF	TGTGCCAGCAGCCGCTGGACTAGCGGGGGCACAGATACGCAGTATTTT
once	-	TRBV11-2	TRBJ2-7	CASSLVPTGTYEQYF	TGTGCCAGCAGCTTAGTCCCGACAGGAACCTACGAGCAGTACTTC
-	TRBD2	TRBV27	TRBJ2-1	CASSQREGLSEQFF	TGTGCCAGCAGTCAGCGGGAGGGCTTAAGTGAGCAGTTCTTC
-	-	TRBV21-1	TRBJ2-7	CASSSPGGPPYEQYF	TGTGCCAGCAGCTCTCCAGGGGGTCCACCCTACGAGCAGTACTTC
-	TRBD2	TRBV19	TRBJ2-7	CASSIRVLAGGPEEQYF	TGTGCCAGTAGTATAAGGGTGCTAGCGGGAGGGCCGGAAGAGCAGTACTTC
-	-	TRBV7-2	TRBJ1-2	CASGQQGRRGYTF	TGTGCCAGCGGGCAGCAGGGCCGTAGGGGCTACACCTTC
-	TRBD1	TRBV4-1	TRBJ1-4	CASSQDRQTGSNEKLFF	TGCGCCAGCAGCCAAGATCGCCAGACAGGGAGTAATGAAAAACTGTTTTTT
-	-	TRBV5-4	TRBJ2-2	CASSEAGFTGELFF	TGTGCCAGCAGCGAGGCAGGGTTCACCGGGGAGCTGTTTTTT
-	TRBD2	TRBV18	TRBJ2-7	CASSPGLATYEQYF	TGTGCCAGCTCACCGGGACTAGCCACCTACGAGCAGTACTTC
-	-	TRBV28	TRBJ2-7	CASSFGGSYPYEQYF	TGTGCCAGCAGTTTTGGGGGGTCCTATCCCTACGAGCAGTACTTC
once	-	TRBV6-1	TRBJ2-1	CASSGLLAVGYNEQFF	TGTGCCAGCAGTGGTCTCCTAGCTGTGGGCTACAATGAGCAGTTCTTC
once	-	TRBV6-1	TRBJ1-5	CASSELIGNQPQHF	TGTGCCAGCAGTGAACTTATTGGGAATCAGCCCCAGCATTTT
-	TRBD2	TRBV5-5	TRBJ2-4	CASSPPGLAGASNIQYF	TGTGCCAGCAGCCCTCCGGGACTAGCGGGAGCATCGAACATTCAGTACTTC
-	-	TRBV5-4	TRBJ1-5	CASSPGTGNQPQHF	TGTGCCAGCAGCCCAGGGACTGGCAATCAGCCCCAGCATTTT
-	-	TRBV7-2	TRBJ2-2	CASSLYIGGELFF	TGTGCCAGCAGCTTATATATAGGCGGGGAGCTGTTTTTT
-	TRBD1	TRBV7-9	TRBJ1-1	CASSLARTGDEAFF	TGTGCCAGCAGCTTAGCAAGGACAGGGGATGAAGCTTTCTTT
-	-	TRBV11-2	TRBJ1-2	CASSLGFGGASNYGYTF	TGTGCCAGCAGCTTAGGTTTTGGGGGCGCATCTAACTATGGCTACACCTTC
-	-	TRBV10-3	TRBJ2-7	CAISDSGEQYF	TGTGCCATCAGTGATTCGGGCGAGCAGTACTTC
-	-	TRBV15	TRBJ2-7	CATSWLAGSYEQYF	TGTGCCACCAGCTGGTTGGCAGGGAGCTACGAGCAGTACTTC
-	TRBD2	TRBV7-2	TRBJ2-7	CASSLGSWPAGNEQYF	TGTGCCAGCAGCTTAGGATCCTGGCCAGCGGGAAATGAGCAGTACTTC
-	TRBD2	TRBV10-2	TRBJ2-3	CASSEGGRAGDTQYF	TGCGCCAGCAGTGAAGGTGGGAGGGCCGGAGATACGCAGTATTTT
-	-	TRBV5-4	TRBJ2-1	CASSLSGGLSYNEQFF	TGTGCCAGCAGCTTGTCTGGAGGGCTTTCCTACAATGAGCAGTTCTTC
-	TRBD2	TRBV5-1	TRBJ2-7	CASSLQAGAYEQYF	TGCGCCAGCAGCTTGCAGGCGGGAGCGTACGAGCAGTACTTC
-	-	TRBV4-1	TRBJ2-3	CASSLGTDTQYF	TGCGCCAGCAGCCTTGGGACAGATACGCAGTATTTT
-	TRBD1	TRBV7-9	TRBJ1-5	CASSKTGGGSNQPQHF	TGTGCCAGCAGCAAAACAGGGGGAGGTAGCAATCAGCCCCAGCATTTT
-	TRBD2	TRBV7-9	TRBJ2-7	CASSFGLAGSSYEQYF	TGTGCCAGCAGCTTCGGACTAGCGGGCTCCTCCTACGAGCAGTACTTC
-	-	TRBV2	TRBJ2-7	CASSDRRSTTYEQYF	TGTGCCAGCAGTGATCGGCGAAGCACAACCTACGAGCAGTACTTC
-	-	TRBV7-2	TRBJ2-1	CASSPIVTTSAEQFF	TGTGCCAGCAGCCCTATCGTGACTACGTCCGCGGAGCAGTTCTTC
-	TRBD1	TRBV11-2	TRBJ1-1	CASSQSPTGGTEAFF	TGTGCCAGCAGCCAATCTCCGACAGGGGGCACTGAAGCTTTCTTT
once	-	TRBV18	TRBJ1-1	CASSPKEEAFF	TGTGCCAGCTCACCTAAGGAAGAAGCTTTCTTT
-	-	TRBV5-1	TRBJ2-1	CASSSRGAGNEQFF	TGCGCCAGCAGCTCGCGAGGGGCCGGCAATGAGCAGTTCTTC
-	-	TRBV18	TRBJ1-5	CASSPQGGEVPQHF	TGTGCCAGCTCACCACAGGGAGGAGAGGTGCCCCAGCATTTT
-	TRBD2	TRBV5-1	TRBJ2-1	CASSLVTSAIRSSYNEQFF	TGCGCCAGCAGCTTGGTGACTAGCGCAATCCGGAGCTCCTACAATGAGCAGTTCTTC
-	TRBD2	TRBV4-1	TRBJ2-1	CASSQGTGRGYNEQFF	TGCGCCAGCAGCCAAGGAACCGGGAGGGGCTACAATGAGCAGTTCTTC
-	-	TRBV7-2	TRBJ2-1	CASSLGGASYNEQFF	TGTGCCAGCAGCTTAGGCGGCGCCTCCTACAATGAGCAGTTCTTC
-	-	TRBV19	TRBJ2-6	CASSVMDSGANVLTF	TGTGCCAGTAGTGTTATGGATTCTGGGGCCAACGTCCTGACTTTC
-	TRBD2	TRBV27	TRBJ2-6	CASSLAGGSGANVLTF	TGTGCCAGCAGCTTAGCGGGGGGCTCTGGGGCCAACGTCCTGACTTTC
-	-	TRBV10-3	TRBJ2-4	CAISEGGGIQYF	TGTGCCATCAGTGAAGGGGGTGGCATTCAGTACTTC
-	TRBD1	TRBV18	TRBJ1-5	CASSPLRTGGVSNQPQHF	TGTGCCAGCTCACCACTTAGGACAGGGGGCGTCAGCAATCAGCCCCAGCATTTT
-	-	TRBV11-2	TRBJ2-7	CASSLPQGPHEQYF	TGTGCCAGCAGCTTACCACAGGGACCCCACGAGCAGTACTTC
-	TRBD1	TRBV18	TRBJ2-5	CASSPGTGWETQYF	TGTGCCAGCTCACCGGGGACAGGATGGGAGACCCAGTACTTC
-	TRBD2	TRBV7-8	TRBJ2-3	CASSLGAGGRATDTQYF	TGTGCCAGCAGCTTAGGCGCGGGCGGGAGGGCCACAGATACGCAGTATTTT
-	TRBD1	TRBV27	TRBJ2-1	CASRYRGYNEQFF	TGTGCCAGCAGGTACAGGGGGTACAATGAGCAGTTCTTC
-	TRBD2	TRBV5-1	TRBJ2-1	CASSLGETSVNEQFF	TGCGCCAGCAGCTTGGGCGAGACTAGCGTCAATGAGCAGTTCTTC
-	-	TRBV25-1	TRBJ2-2	CASSEASTLGELFF	TGTGCCAGCAGTGAGGCTAGTACTCTGGGGGAGCTGTTTTTT
-	-	TRBV7-9	TRBJ1-4	CASSLAGREKLFF	TGTGCCAGCAGCTTGGCAGGGAGGGAAAAACTGTTTTTT
-	-	TRBV6-1	TRBJ2-7	CASGYSYEQYF	TGTGCCAGCGGTTACTCCTACGAGCAGTACTTC
once	-	TRBV6-5	TRBJ1-6	CASSPDSNSPLHF	TGTGCCAGCAGCCCGGACAGTAATTCACCCCTCCACTTT
-	-	TRBV6-1	TRBJ2-1	CASVRNWDGYNEQFF	TGTGCCAGCGTAAGAAATTGGGACGGCTACAATGAGCAGTTCTTC
-	-	TRBV6-5	TRBJ2-7	CASRRAAYEQYF	TGTGCCAGCAGACGGGCCGCCTACGAGCAGTACTTC
-	-	TRBV29-1	TRBJ2-7	CSVAFSRGVIEEQYF	TGCAGCGTTGCATTCTCCAGGGGAGTGATCGAGGAGCAGTACTTC
-	TRBD1	TRBV5-5	TRBJ1-5	CASSLDGQGGNQPQHF	TGTGCCAGCAGCTTGGATGGACAGGGTGGCAATCAGCCCCAGCATTTT
-	-	TRBV6-1	TRBJ1-5	CASSALIPQASYSNQPQHF	TGTGCCAGCAGTGCTCTCATACCCCAGGCTTCTTATAGCAATCAGCCCCAGCATTTT
-	-	TRBV6-6	TRBJ2-2	CASSYSSGTGELFF	TGTGCCAGCAGTTACTCGTCAGGAACCGGGGAGCTGTTTTTT
-	-	TRBV11-3	TRBJ2-2	CASSFQGAGELFF	TGTGCCAGCAGCTTTCAAGGGGCCGGGGAGCTGTTTTTT